This T cell receptor beta chain came from a study of long-term antiretroviral therapy in people with HIV. The CDR3 totals 19 residues. J lost 1 base, V lost 1 base, and 6 bases had no gene match. Germline assignment: CDR1 SGHAT and CDR2 FQNNGV. With survey level as its setting, the immunoSEQ assay was v3.0. Produced via immunoSEQ multiplex PCR; TCRdb's table is partial and in-frame only. This sample yields nearly 11,000 clones, of which about 86% are seen a single time; 20% belongs to the top ten. A note on this clone: What it binds is unknown.

Findings and caveats of the study: Controls had broader CDR3 length ranges than HIV repertoires did. Samples were collected from the mid-2000s to the late 2010s under possibly less effective ART regimens. Patients on ART gained diversity, which nonetheless stayed below transplant donor controls. Information pertaining to ART adherence, viral resistance or therapeutic modifications was not obtained.

The sequence derives from a man aged 50 to 59 with HIV. V usage is TRBV11-2 and J usage is TRBJ2-2; the match to TRBD2 covers 13 bases. The sequences come from unsorted PBMCs, collected approximately 7 years after starting antiretroviral therapy. The CDR3 bases are TGTGCCAGCAGCTTAGCCGGACTAGCGGGGGCGAAGAACACCGGGGAGCTGTTTTTT. Its translation: CASSLAGLAGAKNTGELFF.